This T cell receptor (beta chain) was documented in a study of molecular identifiers for immune sequencing clone quantification (dated by TCRdb to the late 2010s). About the full investigation: For a replicate experiment, RNA from around 20,000 or 100,000 naive CD8 T cells was divided into five aliquots, and four of the five aliquots were sequenced. This methods study benchmarked molecular-identifier clustering-based TCR repertoire sequencing (MIDCIRS) and TCR RNA copy counting, using CD8 T cells to do so. Summary of the overall study and its limitations: When barcode sub-clustering was not used, chimeric consensus sequences inflated TCR diversity, with chimeras reaching as high as 47%. Modeling indicated roughly 3.3 TCR RNA copies recovered per cell, compared with around 11 by digital PCR, which implies a capture efficiency of about 27%. Spiked-in Jurkat TCR RNA equal to a single cell's worth was reported to be detectable even within 1,100,000 naive CD8 T cells. In CMV-specific effector cells, over 99% of molecules were held by clones above 20 RNA copies, whereas under 1% of molecules were held by such clones in naive cells. Identical TCR molecules sharing a barcode could cause highly expanded clone sizes to be underestimated. The naive libraries included spiked-in Jurkat TCR RNA (over nine copies' worth), and this RNA is not part of the donor repertoire.

From cysteine to phenylalanine, the CDR3 is 14 amino acids long. Only the CDR3 portion is preserved as DNA: 42 bases, with reading frame beginning at the first base. Trimming costs V 2 bases and J 0 bases, and their ends lie 9 bases apart. CDR1 and CDR2, looked up from the germline V gene, are SQVTM and ANQGSEA. The method behind the library was PCR. This sample was sequenced with an Illumina HiSeq 4000. Bulk TCR libraries were generated as previously described, with the TCR primers listed in Table S5 used. The Qiagen AllPrep DNA/RNA kit was used to purify total RNA. Before analysis, reads from multiple sequencing runs of one library were combined. On the study's bioinformatics: Only reads with exact TCR constant sequence were kept, trimmed to 150 nt, and grouped by their 12-nt molecular barcodes. Reads within each barcode group were sub-clustered using a 15% Levenshtein threshold, and quality-weighted consensus sequences were constructed for each RNA molecule. Non-functional sequences were removed, as were lower-count sequences one edit away from another. On the basis of fitting two negative binomial distributions, barcode sub-clusters with fewer than 20% of the maximum read count were discarded. TCRdb reprocessed the public reads (quality trimming at Q25 with fastp, clone calling with MiXCR) and kept in-frame beta chains. Records with the same CDR3 protein are collapsed into one entry carrying the most frequent genes and DNA. These V and J calls are TCRdb output, not the study's own analysis. The sample yields about 640,000 distinct CDR3 sequences; just under 20% were counted once. Jointly, the top ten make up roughly 0.85% of the sample.

Naive CD8 T cell libraries were made from approximately 22,000 to 940,000 sorted cells using 10%, 30% or 50% of purified RNA. Naive CD8 T cells were FACS-sorted as CD8+CD4-CCR7+CD45RA+ on a BD FACSAria II into RLT Plus buffer. To test detection sensitivity, Jurkat RNA equivalent to approximately ten TCR copies was spiked into samples of about 19,000-1,000,000 naive CD8 T cells. Enrichment of CD8 T cells was done with RosetteSep CD8+ T Cell Enrichment Cocktail plus Ficoll-Paque, and ACK red cell lysis came afterward. This clonotype has ten or more counts. Its antigen is unknown. Base-call qualities are not available, and no considerably larger clone is one nucleotide away.

The sample comprised naive CD8+ T cells from blood, with Jurkat cell RNA spiked in. Interpreted using the paper, the cell subset or site label stands for: FACS-sorted CD8+CD4-CCR7+CD45RA+ naive T cells. The clonotype was recovered from a human donor in good health. Some libraries in this study had Jurkat cell RNA spiked in. The sequence links TRBV29-1 to TRBJ2-3; no confident D gene assignment can be made. This receptor has the CDR3 CSVESESSTDTQYF. The DNA sequence is given as TGCAGCGTTGAATCCGAGTCTAGCACAGATACGCAGTATTTT.